A single sample is the source of the 20 T cell receptor beta chains below, sequenced in a study of radiation and T cells in renal cell carcinoma. Noted time point: blood 2 weeks post-SBRT. Treatment: 15 Gy SBRT to primary tumor, nephrectomy 4 weeks later. Sequencing used immunoSEQ multiplex PCR; TCRdb keeps in-frame clones, though not all of them. The sample contains roughly 130,000 clones, more than 70% of which appear only once. This sample comprised blood, obtained from a patient whose treatment included radiotherapy and nephrectomy. The receptors shown here come from a woman aged 70-85 years with renal cell carcinoma.

V is TRBV25-1 and J is TRBJ2-7; 8 bases match TRBD2. The germline V gene encodes CDR1 MGHDK and CDR2 SYGVNS. This CDR3 region has 16 residues. The J segment lost 3 bases and the V segment lost 1 base, leaving 8 bases of the junction unmatched. The CDR3 protein is CASSELANSGDYEQYF. In DNA form, the CDR3 reads TGTGCCAGCAGTGAATTGGCGAATAGCGGGGACTACGAGCAGTACTTC.

The chain is built from TRBV7-2 and TRBJ2-1; 7 bases are shared with TRBD2. The V and J ends lost 6 bases and 3 bases, in that order; junction bases with no gene match: 11. Germline loops: CDR1 SGHTA, CDR2 FQGNSA. CDR3 size: 16 residues. This CDR3 reads CASRYQRGDRYNEQFF. The CDR3 DNA is TGTGCCAGCAGATATCAGCGGGGTGATCGCTACAATGAGCAGTTCTTC. The whole variable domain, filled in from reference TRBV7-2 and TRBJ2-1, reads GAGVSQSPSNKVTEKGKDVELRCDPISGHTALYWYRQSLGQGLEFLIYFQGNSAPDKSGLPSDRFSAERTGGSVSTLTIQRTQQEDSAVYLCASRYQRGDRYNEQFFGPGTRLTVL.

The rearrangement links TRBV19 to TRBJ1-2, with a weak D call TRBD1 (6 bases). Germline V gives CDR1 LNHDA, CDR2 SQIVND (reference sequence). This CDR3 has 13 residues. Trimming removed 5 bases at V and 5 bases at J, with 12 bases between. The CDR3 DNA sequence: TGTGCCAGTAGTTTCGGCAGGGGATATGGCTACACCTTC. Translated: CASSFGRGYGYTF.

This clone was detected once. The rearrangement links TRBV7-9 to TRBJ2-3, with D tentatively TRBD1 (6 bases). The CDR3 covers 15 residues. Germline CDR1 reads SEHNR; CDR2 reads FQNEAQ (reference sequence). V was shortened by 1 base and J by 0 bases, with 8 bases between the two germline ends. CDR3: CASSLGGTSTDTQYF. The CDR3 DNA is TGTGCCAGCAGCTTAGGGGGGACAAGCACAGATACGCAGTATTTT.

The CDR3 coding sequence is TGTGCCTGGAGCGGGACAGGGTACGGCTACACCTTC. Protein sequence: CAWSGTGYGYTF. V is TRBV30 and J is TRBJ1-2; 9 bases align to TRBD1. CDR3 length: 12 amino acids. J lost 8 bases, V lost 3 bases, and 4 bases had no gene match. Per germline, CDR1 GTSNPN and CDR2 SVGIG (reference sequence).

This rearrangement joins TRBV10-3 to TRBJ1-2; D may be TRBD1 (6 bases). Looked up from germline, CDR1 is ENHRY and CDR2 is SYGVKD. The V and J ends lost 6 bases and 4 bases respectively, with 21 bases between them. The CDR3 has 16 residues. CDR3 loop: CAIRTAETGGVYGYTF. Written as DNA, the CDR3 is TGTGCCATCAGAACAGCCGAGACAGGTGGAGTCTATGGCTACACCTTC.

V gene TRBV2 combines with J gene TRBJ2-5, with a possible D match to TRBD2 (5 bases). CDR3 length: 13 amino acids. Germline V gene data show CDR1 as SNHLY and CDR2 as FYNNEI. Trimming shortened V by 7 bases and J by 7 bases, and 16 bases separated the two germline ends. As DNA, the CDR3 is TGTGCCAGCACCTTGAGCCGGGGAGTGACCCAGTACTTC. Translated, it gives CASTLSRGVTQYF.

The chain links TRBV7-2 to TRBJ1-4; TRBD1 matches at 7 bases. The CDR3 loop spans 14 amino acids. The V gene end was trimmed by 3 bases and the J gene end by 6 bases; junction bases not matched to a gene: 4. CDR1 is SGHTA and CDR2 is FQGNSA in the germline V gene. Here the CDR3 reads CASSFRGLDEKLFF. CDR3 coding DNA: TGTGCCAGCAGCTTTAGGGGGCTCGATGAAAAACTGTTTTTT.

The rearrangement uses TRBV7-2 and TRBJ1-2; D ambiguous. CDR1 and CDR2 from the germline V gene are SGHTA and FQGNSA. The CDR3 has 14 amino acids. V was shortened by 5 bases and J by 3 bases, with 13 bases between the two germline ends. The CDR3 DNA reads as TGTGCCAGCAGCCACCGCGGGCCCGACTATGGCTACACCTTC. Residues: CASSHRGPDYGYTF.

This clone was recorded a few times. The V call is TRBV4-2, the J call TRBJ1-5; D not resolved. This CDR3 has 14 amino acids. Germline V gene lookup returns CDR1 LGHNA and CDR2 YNFKEQ. V was trimmed by 0 bases and J by 1 base, leaving 4 bases between them. The CDR3 DNA follows: TGTGCCAGCAGCCAAGATCACAGCAATCAGCCCCAGCATTTT. It translates to CASSQDHSNQPQHF.

The genes are TRBV4-3 and TRBJ1-1, with D unresolved. Germline V gives CDR1 LGHNA, CDR2 YSLEER. Trimming stripped 2 bases from V and 2 bases from J, with 6 bases between. The CDR3 has 13 amino acids. The CDR3: CASSQQLNTEAFF. In DNA form, the CDR3 reads TGCGCCAGCAGCCAACAACTTAACACTGAAGCTTTCTTT.

This rearrangement joins TRBV14 to TRBJ2-5; a possible D gene is TRBD2 (6 bases). With 1 base removed from V and 2 bases from J, the gap between germline ends came to 11 bases. CDR3 size: 15 residues. CDR1 SGHDN and CDR2 FVKESK come from the germline V gene. The CDR3 DNA reads TGTGCCAGCAGCCAAGGAGGAGGGTTTCAAGAGACCCAGTACTTC. It yields the protein CASSQGGGFQETQYF. The full variable domain, in which reference TRBV14 and TRBJ2-5 provide the parts outside the CDR3, is EAGVTQFPSHSVIEKGQTVTLRCDPISGHDNLYWYRRVMGKEIKFLLHFVKESKQDESGMPNNRFLAERTGGTYSTLKVQPAELEDSGVYFCASSQGGGFQETQYFGPGTRLLVL.

The chain combines TRBV29-1 with TRBJ1-3; TRBD1 agrees at 7 bases. After removal of 6 bases from V and 4 bases from J, the junction contained 12 bases not matched to a gene. This CDR3 comprises 15 residues. Germline CDR1 reads SQVTM; CDR2 reads ANQGSEA. CDR3 sequence reads: CSVYITGQLGNTIYF. The CDR3 nucleotides are TGCAGCGTCTATATTACGGGACAGCTAGGAAACACCATATATTTT.

The chain carries TRBV28 and TRBJ2-7; 9 nucleotides align to TRBD2. The CDR3 is 16 residues long. Germline CDR1 MDHEN, CDR2 SYDVKM. V trimming: 7 bases; J trimming: 3 bases; junction bases outside the gene matches: 13. The CDR3 spells CASNPARLAGLYEQYF. In nucleotides, the CDR3 is TGTGCCAGCAACCCAGCTCGGCTAGCGGGGCTCTACGAGCAGTACTTC.

The rearrangement uses TRBV6-5 and TRBJ1-5; TRBD1 might be the D (5 bases). V lost 7 bases and J 4 bases, leaving 11 bases between the germline ends. From germline, CDR1 is MNHEY and CDR2 SVGAGI. The CDR3 covers 13 residues. The chain's CDR3 is CASKGVENQPQHF. The CDR3 nucleotides are TGTGCCAGCAAAGGGGTGGAGAATCAGCCCCAGCATTTT.

The chain joins TRBV9 to TRBJ1-4; D unresolved. Germline V gene sequence: CDR1 SGDLS, CDR2 YYNGEE. The CDR3 consists of 15 residues. V shed 4 bases and J shed 5 bases, with 15 bases lying between them. CDR3 nucleotide sequence: TGTGCCAGCAGCTCCGGGCAGGTCGAAAATGAAAAACTGTTTTTT. Residues: CASSSGQVENEKLFF.

V gene TRBV25-1 combines with J gene TRBJ1-4; no reliable D call. The CDR3 contains 14 residues. Trimming cost V 2 bases and J 6 bases, with 10 bases left between them. The germline V gene has CDR1 MGHDK and CDR2 SYGVNS. The DNA for the CDR3 is TGTGCCAGCAGTGAACCGGGAGGTTATGAAAAACTGTTTTTT. The encoded protein is CASSEPGGYEKLFF.

In this sample, this clone turned up once. The chain combines TRBV5-4 with TRBJ2-7; D call uncertain. Trimming left V 1 base short and J 1 base short, with 6 bases between. Germline V gene sequence: CDR1 SGHNT, CDR2 YYREEE (reference sequence). The CDR3 consists of 13 residues. This CDR3 is CASSLTASYEQYF. Here the CDR3 DNA reads TGTGCCAGCAGCTTGACTGCGTCCTACGAGCAGTACTTC.

V is TRBV5-1 and J is TRBJ1-1; TRBD1 is a possible D gene (6 bases). This CDR3 is built from 16 residues. In germline, CDR1 is SGHRS, CDR2 YFSETQ. V was cut by 0 bases and J by 5 bases, with 17 bases left in between. The CDR3 DNA reads as TGCGCCAGCAGCTTGGGGTTCAGGGGCGCGGGGACTGAAGCTTTCTTT. The encoded protein is CASSLGFRGAGTEAFF.

The table lists this clone with a count of one. The CDR3 loop reads CASRIGGNEQYF. For the CDR3, the DNA is TGTGCCAGCAGGATTGGGGGGAACGAGCAGTACTTC. The chain couples TRBV28 to TRBJ2-7; tentative D call: TRBD2 (6 bases). Trimming removed 6 bases from V and 5 bases from J, with 11 bases in between. The length of the CDR3 is 12 residues. Looked up from germline, CDR1 is MDHEN and CDR2 is SYDVKM.